These 5 T cell receptor beta chains share one sample of origin, sequenced in a study of long-term antiretroviral therapy in people with HIV. Samples were assayed with immunoSEQ v3.0 at survey level. Measured with immunoSEQ multiplex PCR; TCRdb has only the in-frame clones, and not every one. The data hold about 20,000 clones, with roughly 80% observed a single time. The sample here was unsorted PBMCs, taken 0.6 years after starting antiretroviral therapy. The receptor source for this set is a woman between 18 and 29 years old with HIV.

J is TRBJ2-1 and V is TRBV28; D not certain. Germline V gives CDR1 MDHEN, CDR2 SYDVKM. The ends were cut back, 11 bases at V and 4 bases at J, with 9 bases in the middle. The CDR3 runs to 11 residues. The CDR3 nucleotides are TGTGCCTGCGGACGTTACAATGAGCAGTTCTTC. Amino acids: CACGRYNEQFF.

V gene TRBV7-3 combines with J gene TRBJ2-7; 10 bases agree with TRBD1. After removal of 4 bases from V and 4 bases from J, the junction contained 10 bases not matched to a gene. Germline V gene sequence: CDR1 SGHTA, CDR2 FQGTGA. The CDR3 is 16 amino acids. The CDR3 loop reads CASSSYPGQGTYEQYF. Here the CDR3 DNA reads TGTGCCAGCAGCTCCTATCCGGGACAGGGGACGTACGAGCAGTACTTC.

The chain couples TRBV14 to TRBJ1-2, with D unresolved. This CDR3 is 15 amino acids long. Germline V gives CDR1 SGHDN, CDR2 FVKESK. V was pared by 0 bases and J by 6 bases, with 14 bases between. Here the CDR3 reads CASSQDRWAPDGYTF. In DNA form, the CDR3 reads TGTGCCAGCAGCCAAGATCGTTGGGCACCCGATGGCTACACCTTC.

This clone appeared once. The J gene is TRBJ2-7, the V gene TRBV7-8, with D possibly matching TRBD2 (5 bases). V was clipped by 4 bases and J by 2 bases, with 18 bases between them. Per germline, CDR1 SGHVS and CDR2 FQNEAQ. The CDR3 has 16 residues. As DNA, the CDR3 is TGTGCCAGCAGCTCCCCCCCGGGAAAGGAAACCTACGAGCAGTACTTC. Its protein product is CASSSPPGKETYEQYF.

In its sample, this clone was seen once. The rearrangement links TRBV15 to TRBJ1-1, with D perhaps matching TRBD1 (6 bases). CDR1 and CDR2 from the germline V gene are LNHNV and YYDKDF (reference sequence). The CDR3 has 13 amino acids. Trimming took 0 bases from V and 8 from J, leaving 10 bases between them. As DNA, the CDR3 is TGTGCCACCAGCAGAGATCCAGGGGAAGAAGCTTTCTTT. This encodes CATSRDPGEEAFF.